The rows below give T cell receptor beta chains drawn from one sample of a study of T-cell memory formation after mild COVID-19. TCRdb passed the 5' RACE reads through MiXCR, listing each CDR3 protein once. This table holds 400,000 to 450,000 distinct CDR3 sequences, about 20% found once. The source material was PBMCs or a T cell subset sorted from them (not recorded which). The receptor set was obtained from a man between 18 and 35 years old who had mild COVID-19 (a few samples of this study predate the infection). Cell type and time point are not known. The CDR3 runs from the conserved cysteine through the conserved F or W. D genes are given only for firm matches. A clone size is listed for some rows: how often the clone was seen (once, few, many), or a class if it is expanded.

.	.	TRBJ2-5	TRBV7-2	TGTGCCAGCAGCTGGCGGTGGGATCAAGAGACCCAGTACTTC	CASSWRWDQETQYF
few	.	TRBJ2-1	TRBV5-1	TGCGCCAGCAGCTTGGCCAGTTTCTCCTACAATGAGCAGTTCTTC	CASSLASFSYNEQFF
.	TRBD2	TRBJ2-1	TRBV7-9	TGTGCCAGCAGTCCGGGGACTAGCGGGGGGGCCAGGGATGAGCAGTTCTTC	CASSPGTSGGARDEQFF
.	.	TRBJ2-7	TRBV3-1	TGTGCCAGCAGCCTGTCGACCTCCTACGAGCAGTACTTC	CASSLSTSYEQYF
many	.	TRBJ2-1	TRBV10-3	TGTGCCATCAGTGAGGCGGGCAGGGCCCCCAATGAGCAGTTCTTC	CAISEAGRAPNEQFF
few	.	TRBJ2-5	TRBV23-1	TGCGCCAGCGTACGAAGACCAGCCGACCTCTTC	CASVRRPADLF
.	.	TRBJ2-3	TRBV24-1	TGTGCCACCAGTGATCGAGAGGGGACTAGCACAGATACGCAGTATTTT	CATSDREGTSTDTQYF
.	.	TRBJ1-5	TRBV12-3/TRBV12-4	TGTGCCAGCATAGGTCCTGGGGGCAATCAGCCCCAGCATTTT	CASIGPGGNQPQHF
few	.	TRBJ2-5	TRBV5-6	TGTGCCAGCAGCAAAGGACGGTTACAAGAGACCCAGTACTTC	CASSKGRLQETQYF
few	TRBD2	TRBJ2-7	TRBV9	TGTGCCAGCAGCCCCCAAGCGGGACGTTCCTACGAGCAGTACTTC	CASSPQAGRSYEQYF
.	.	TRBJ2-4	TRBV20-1	TGCAGTGCTAGAGAGGCCCTTTCCAAAAACATTCAGTACTTC	CSAREALSKNIQYF
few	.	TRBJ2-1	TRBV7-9	TGTGCCAGCAGCCCGCTTCTGGGAGACTATGAGCAGTTCTTC	CASSPLLGDYEQFF